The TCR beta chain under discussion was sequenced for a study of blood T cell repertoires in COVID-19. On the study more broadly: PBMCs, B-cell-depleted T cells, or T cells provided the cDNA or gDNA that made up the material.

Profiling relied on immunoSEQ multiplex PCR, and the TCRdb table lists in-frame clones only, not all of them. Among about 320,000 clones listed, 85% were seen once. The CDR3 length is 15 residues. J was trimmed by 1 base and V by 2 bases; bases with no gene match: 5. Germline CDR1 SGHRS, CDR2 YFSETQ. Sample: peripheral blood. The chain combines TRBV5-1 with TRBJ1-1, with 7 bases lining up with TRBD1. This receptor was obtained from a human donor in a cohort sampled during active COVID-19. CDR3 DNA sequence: TGCGCCAGCAGCTTCTCGGGACAGAAGAACACTGAAGCTTTCTTT. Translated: CASSFSGQKNTEAFF.